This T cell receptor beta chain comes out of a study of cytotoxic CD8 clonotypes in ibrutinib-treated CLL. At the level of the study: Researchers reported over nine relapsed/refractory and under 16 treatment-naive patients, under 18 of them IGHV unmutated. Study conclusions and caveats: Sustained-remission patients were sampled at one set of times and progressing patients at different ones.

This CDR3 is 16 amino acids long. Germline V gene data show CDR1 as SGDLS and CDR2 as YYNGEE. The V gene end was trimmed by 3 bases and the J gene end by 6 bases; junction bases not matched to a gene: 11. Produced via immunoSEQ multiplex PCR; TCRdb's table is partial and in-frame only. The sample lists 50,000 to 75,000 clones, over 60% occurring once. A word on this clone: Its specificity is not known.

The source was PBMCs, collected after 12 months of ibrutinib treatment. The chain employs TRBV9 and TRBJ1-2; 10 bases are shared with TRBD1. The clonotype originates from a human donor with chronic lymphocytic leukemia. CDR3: CASSGHRDRGWNGYTF. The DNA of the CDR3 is TGTGCCAGCAGCGGCCACCGGGACAGGGGTTGGAATGGCTACACCTTC.